This T cell receptor beta chain stems from a study of cytomegalovirus exposure and HLA in healthy donors. Comments on this clone: The antigen is unknown.

Profiled with immunoSEQ multiplex PCR; TCRdb holds only in-frame clones, not every one. The sample lists some 170,000 clones; around four fifths were seen once. Overall study findings and caveats: The dataset shows that most TCR sequences were rare, while some public TCRs occurred in many donors. Among TCR beta chains, those listed as cytomegalovirus-associated numbered more than 150.

V lost 5 bases and J lost 0; bases outside the gene matches: 9. The CDR3 covers 16 residues. Looked up from germline, CDR1 is SGHVS and CDR2 is FNYEAQ. Sequencing used PBMCs. This chain joins TRBV7-6 and TRBJ1-2; the match to TRBD1 covers 7 bases. The TCR comes from a man younger than 40 in good health and CMV-seropositive. Here the CDR3 DNA reads TGTGCCAGCAGCCCACTGCCCAGGGGGACTAACTATGGCTACACCTTC. This translates into CASSPLPRGTNYGYTF.